These 17 T cell receptor beta chains were sequenced from one sample in a study of prognosis after radiotherapy for stage I lung cancer. The genomic DNA TCR beta CDR3 region underwent two rounds of multiplex PCR. Initially, in first-round PCR, primers specific to each TRBV and TRBJ gene were used. Via MiXCR, TCRdb re-called the multiplex PCR reads, giving one row per CDR3 protein. The sample has about 36,000 distinct CDR3 sequences, under 40% seen once. The sample consisted of PBMCs, taken before or after stereotactic body radiation therapy (not recorded which). These receptors were collected from a donor over 45 with non-small cell lung cancer.

The chain uses TRBV20-1 and TRBJ1-6; D unresolved. The germline V gene has CDR1 DFQATT and CDR2 SNEGSKA (reference sequence). This CDR3 is 17 amino acids long. The ends were cut back, 3 bases at V and 0 bases at J, with 15 bases in the middle. CDR3 nucleotides: TGCAGTGCTAGTGTTCGACGGAGGAGCTCCTATAATTCACCCCTCCACTTT. Translation: CSASVRRRSSYNSPLHF.

Concerning this clonotype itself: One end of the junction does not line up with germline, which may come from a read error. The chain carries TRBV6-1 and TRBJ1-6; D uncertain. This CDR3 has 13 amino acids. Germline V gene data show CDR1 as MNHNS and CDR2 as SASEGT. DNA of the CDR3: TGTGCCAGCAGTGAAATCTTTAATTCAACCCTCCAATTT. Its protein is CASSEIFNSTLQF.

The V gene is TRBV27, the J gene TRBJ1-2, with 8 bases aligning to TRBD1. V was pared by 9 bases and J by 4 bases, with 7 bases of the junction left unmatched. The CDR3 loop spans 13 amino acids. Germline CDR1 is MNHEY and CDR2 is SMNVEV (reference sequence). For the CDR3, the DNA is TGTGCCAGTAGCCAGGGGGCTGGCTATGGCTACACCTTC. Amino acids: CASSQGAGYGYTF.

A note on this clonotype: A far larger clone is just one base off, so this is likely a read error. This sequence joins TRBV5-4 and TRBJ1-2, with D hard to call. Germline V gene sequence: CDR1 SGHNT, CDR2 YYREEE (reference sequence). This CDR3 has 11 amino acids. Trimming took 0 bases from V and 10 from J, leaving 7 bases between them. The CDR3 loop is CASSLGYDYTF. The CDR3 coding sequence is TGTGCCAGCAGCTTGGGGTACGACTACACCTTC.

The gene calls are TRBV5-1 and TRBJ1-2, with D perhaps TRBD1 (5 bases). V dropped 0 bases and J dropped 6 bases, with 15 bases sitting between them. The CDR3 is 15 residues long. Germline V gives CDR1 SGHRS, CDR2 YFSETQ. CDR3 DNA sequence: TGCGCCAGCAGCTTGGTTCTAGCAGGGAGAAATGGCTACACCTTC. Encoded protein: CASSLVLAGRNGYTF.

This clonotype was observed a handful of times. This chain links TRBV4-2 with TRBJ2-1, with 8 bases lining up with TRBD2. The CDR3 length is 14 residues. The junction had 5 bases not matched to a gene; V was cut back by 1 base and J by 9 bases. In germline, CDR1 is LGHNA, CDR2 YNFKEQ. CDR3 bases: TGTGCCAGCAGCCAAGCGGGAGGGTCGGTTGAGCAGTTCTTC. As protein: CASSQAGGSVEQFF.

To note about this clonotype: A far larger clone lies a single base away; this is likely a read error. The chain links TRBV28 to TRBJ2-5, with D perhaps given as TRBD1 or TRBD2 (5 bases each). The J call may be in error: the DNA end matches TRBJ2-1 better. The CDR3 consists of 16 residues. Per the germline V gene, CDR1 is MDHEN and CDR2 is SYDVKM. CDR3 in DNA: TGTGCCAGCAGTTCCACTGGGACGGGATCCTACAATGATCAGTTCTTC. Residues: CASSSTGTGSYNDQFF.

This clonotype appeared many times. J is TRBJ2-5 and V is TRBV5-1, with 7 bases identical to TRBD2. The germline V gene encodes CDR1 SGHRS and CDR2 YFSETQ. The CDR3 is 17 amino acids. With 0 bases clipped from V and 5 bases from J, the junction kept 13 bases outside the gene matches. Written as DNA, the CDR3 is TGCGCCAGCAGCTTGGGAGTGAGCGGGGAGCGTCTGGAGACCCAGTACTTC. Translated, it gives CASSLGVSGERLETQYF.

Comment on this clonotype: With a much larger clone just one base away, this may be a read error. The chain couples TRBV10-3 to TRBJ1-2; TRBD1 aligns across 9 bases. Germline V lookup: CDR1 ENHRY, CDR2 SYGVKD. This CDR3 has 14 residues. The ends lost 2 bases at V and 6 bases at J; junction bases unmatched: 4. CDR3 sequence reads: CAISEGTGSDGYTF. The CDR3 DNA sequence: TGTGCCATCAGTGAGGGGACAGGGAGTGATGGCTACACCTTC.

This chain links TRBV4-3 with TRBJ2-2; 12 bases map to TRBD2. Germline-derived CDR1 and CDR2 are LGHNA and YSLEER. Trimming cost V 4 bases and J 8 bases; bases outside gene matches: 8. The CDR3 consists of 16 residues. Here the CDR3 reads CASSLLAGGLSGELFF. In DNA form, the CDR3 reads TGCGCCAGCAGCCTCCTAGCGGGGGGGCTTTCAGGGGAGCTGTTTTTT.

This clonotype was counted ten times or more. The chain uses TRBV5-6 and TRBJ2-5; the match to TRBD2 covers 7 bases. This CDR3 contains 13 residues. Per germline, CDR1 SGHDT and CDR2 YYEEEE. The J segment lost 5 bases and the V segment lost 4 bases, leaving 5 bases of the junction unmatched. CDR3 nucleotides: TGTGCCAGCAGCCGAGAGCGGGGCGAGACCCAGTACTTC. It is translated as CASSRERGETQYF.

V usage is TRBV2 and J usage is TRBJ1-1; unclear D gene. V gave up 2 bases and J gave up 6 bases, with 16 bases separating them. There are 15 residues in the CDR3. Germline CDR1 is SNHLY and CDR2 is FYNNEI. CDR3 amino acids: CASSELEGGMSEAFF. In DNA form, the CDR3 reads TGTGCCAGCAGTGAATTGGAGGGAGGGATGTCTGAAGCTTTCTTT.

This clonotype has ten or more counts. The chain couples TRBV4-2 to TRBJ2-5; 12 bases fit TRBD2. The CDR3 runs 20 residues. The germline V gene has CDR1 LGHNA and CDR2 YNFKEQ. With V trimmed by 0 bases and J by 5 bases, 16 bases remained unmatched. Here the CDR3 reads CASSQDHVPTSGGFAETQYF. The CDR3 nucleotides are TGTGCCAGCAGCCAAGATCACGTACCGACTAGCGGGGGATTCGCGGAGACCCAGTACTTC.

There are many counts of this clonotype. The V gene is TRBV3-1, the J gene TRBJ1-1, with 11 bases aligning to TRBD1. V was pared by 1 base and J by 3 bases, with 1 base of the junction left unmatched. The germline V gene has CDR1 LGHDT and CDR2 YNNKEL (reference sequence). The CDR3 runs to 15 residues. CDR3 coding DNA: TGTGCCAGCAGCCAAGGGGACAGGGGGTACACTGAAGCTTTCTTT. Translation gives CASSQGDRGYTEAFF.

For this clonotype: One base separates it from a far larger clone, so it is likely a read error. V and J are TRBV27 and TRBJ2-7, with a tentative D call TRBD2 (6 bases). Germline V CDR1 and CDR2: MNHEY, SMNVEV (reference sequence). The CDR3 spans 17 residues. V was trimmed by 6 bases and J by 0 bases, leaving 21 bases between them. The CDR3 loop reads CASSLRLWMGGSYEQYF. CDR3 coding DNA: TGTGCCAGCAGCTTACGACTCTGGATGGGGGGCTCCTACGAGCAGTACTTC.

The table lists this clonotype with many counts. This chain uses TRBV29-1 with TRBJ2-7; 7 bases fit TRBD2. The CDR3 covers 14 residues. The V gene's germline CDR1 is SQVTM and CDR2 ANQGSEA. Trimming cost V 7 bases and J 0 bases; bases outside gene matches: 9. The CDR3 coding sequence is TGCAGCGCCGGGGTGCTAGCGGACTCCTACGAGCAGTACTTC. As protein: CSAGVLADSYEQYF.

This clonotype was seen at least ten times. CDR3 sequence reads: CASRNNQMMNTEAFF. The CDR3 DNA sequence: TGTGCCAGTAGAAACAATCAGATGATGAACACTGAAGCTTTCTTT. V gene TRBV19 combines with J gene TRBJ1-1; D call uncertain. Looked up from germline, CDR1 is LNHDA and CDR2 is SQIVND (reference sequence). This CDR3 has 15 residues. Trimming took off 6 bases at V and 0 bases at J, with 14 bases between the two ends.